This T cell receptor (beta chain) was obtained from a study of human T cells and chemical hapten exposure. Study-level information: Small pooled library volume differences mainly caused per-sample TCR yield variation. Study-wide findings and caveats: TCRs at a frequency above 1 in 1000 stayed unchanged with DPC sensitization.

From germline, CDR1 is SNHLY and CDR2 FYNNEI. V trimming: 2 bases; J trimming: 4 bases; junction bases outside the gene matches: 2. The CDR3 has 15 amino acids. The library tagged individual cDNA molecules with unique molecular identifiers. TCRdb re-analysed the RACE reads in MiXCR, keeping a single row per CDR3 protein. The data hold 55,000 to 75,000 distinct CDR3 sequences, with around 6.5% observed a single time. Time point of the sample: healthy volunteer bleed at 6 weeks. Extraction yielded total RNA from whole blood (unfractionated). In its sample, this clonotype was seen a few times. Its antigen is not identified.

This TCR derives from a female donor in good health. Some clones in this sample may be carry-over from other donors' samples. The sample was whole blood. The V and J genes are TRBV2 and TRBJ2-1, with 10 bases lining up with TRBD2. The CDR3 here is CASSERTSGYNEQFF. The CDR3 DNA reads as TGTGCCAGCAGTGAAAGGACTAGCGGTTACAATGAGCAGTTCTTC.